Below, 31 T cell receptor beta chains from the same sample are listed, as sequenced in a study of T cells in localized non-small cell lung cancer. Libraries were prepared by immunoSEQ multiplex PCR; TCRdb keeps only in-frame clonotypes and omits some of them. Of roughly 38,000 clones in the sample, about 88% were seen once. Sequenced here: peripheral blood, sampled before any cancer treatment. The source of these receptors is a woman aged 18-50 years with stage III lung adenocarcinoma.

The chain employs TRBV7-8 and TRBJ1-2; the match to TRBD1 covers 10 bases. Trimming cost V 5 bases and J 3 bases; bases outside gene matches: 6. Germline V gene sequence: CDR1 SGHVS, CDR2 FQNEAQ. The CDR3 is 15 amino acids. The CDR3 bases are TGTGCCAGCAGCGCCCGGGGACAGGGGTACTATGGCTACACCTTC. This codes for CASSARGQGYYGYTF. The full variable domain, with the rest looked up from reference TRBV7-8 and TRBJ1-2, is GAGVSQSPRYKVAKRGQDVALRCDPISGHVSLFWYQQALGQGPEFLTYFQNEAQLDKSGLPSDRFFAERPEGSVSTLKIQRTQQEDSAVYLCASSARGQGYYGYTFGSGTRLTVV.

The chain couples TRBV6-6 to TRBJ2-7; 9 bases are a match to TRBD1. CDR3 length: 12 amino acids. Looked up from germline, CDR1 is MNHNY and CDR2 is SVGAGI (reference sequence). The J segment lost 6 bases and the V segment lost 6 bases, leaving 3 bases of the junction unmatched. CDR3 region: CASRQGAVEQYF. The CDR3 DNA follows: TGTGCCAGCAGACAGGGGGCCGTCGAGCAGTACTTC.

A single count supports this clone. The chain links TRBV2 to TRBJ1-4; D gene uncertain. Trimming shortened V by 3 bases and J by 4 bases, and 9 bases separated the two germline ends. The CDR3 is made up of 14 amino acids. Germline CDR1 and CDR2: SNHLY and FYNNEI. The CDR3 loop reads CASSDARFNEKLFF. For the CDR3, the DNA is TGTGCCAGCAGTGATGCCCGGTTTAATGAAAAACTGTTTTTT.

The chain carries TRBV25-1 and TRBJ1-1; D ambiguous. V lost 4 bases, J lost 1 base, and 19 bases lay in between. CDR1 MGHDK and CDR2 SYGVNS come from the germline V gene. The CDR3 consists of 17 residues. The CDR3 spells CASSVTRKTSRNTEAFF. In DNA, the CDR3 is TGTGCCAGCAGTGTCACCCGAAAGACATCCCGGAACACTGAAGCTTTCTTT.

V is TRBV5-1 and J is TRBJ2-3, with a tentative D call TRBD2 (5 bases). Trimming took 4 bases from V and 6 from J, leaving 24 bases between them. This CDR3 is 17 amino acids long. Germline V gene sequence: CDR1 SGHRS, CDR2 YFSETQ. The CDR3 is CASSVGIGGGPSDTQYF. The DNA for the CDR3 is TGCGCCAGCAGCGTGGGTATTGGAGGCGGTCCGTCCGATACGCAGTATTTT.

This sequence joins TRBV7-2 and TRBJ2-7; D gene ambiguous. Per the germline V gene, CDR1 is SGHTA and CDR2 is FQGNSA. V lost 1 base to trimming and J lost 0 bases, with 4 bases between them. This CDR3 comprises 13 residues. For the CDR3, the DNA is TGTGCCAGCAGCTTAGGGGTCTCCTACGAGCAGTACTTC. It translates to CASSLGVSYEQYF.

CDR3 region: CAWSQPGRGDTEAFF. The CDR3 DNA follows: TGTGCCTGGAGCCAGCCTGGGCGCGGGGACACTGAAGCTTTCTTT. The chain joins TRBV30 to TRBJ1-1; D is uncertain. This CDR3 has 15 residues. The ends were cut back, 3 bases at V and 3 bases at J, with 17 bases in the middle. Looked up from germline, CDR1 is GTSNPN and CDR2 is SVGIG (reference sequence).

The chain employs TRBV4-1 and TRBJ2-1, with 7 bases identical to TRBD1. CDR3 size: 16 residues. The trim removed 3 bases at V and 0 bases at J, leaving 5 bases unmatched. The V gene's germline CDR1 is MGHRA and CDR2 YSYEKL. This chain's CDR3 is CASSHLSGGSYNEQFF. The CDR3 region has the DNA TGCGCCAGCAGCCACCTATCAGGGGGCTCCTACAATGAGCAGTTCTTC.

The rearrangement links TRBV7-3 to TRBJ2-1; 7 bases map to TRBD2. CDR3 length: 16 residues. The junction had 15 bases not matched to a gene; V was cut back by 5 bases and J by 8 bases. Germline-derived CDR1 and CDR2 are SGHTA and FQGTGA. CDR3: CASSPLGGGGFDEQFF. Here the CDR3 DNA reads TGTGCCAGCAGCCCCCTGGGGGGGGGAGGTTTCGATGAGCAGTTCTTC.

The chain couples TRBV4-1 to TRBJ1-1; no definite D call. Trimming removed 0 bases from V and 6 bases from J, with 8 bases in between. The CDR3 has 13 amino acids. The germline gives CDR1 MGHRA, CDR2 YSYEKL. The CDR3 spells CASSQEVRSEAFF. The CDR3 coding sequence is TGCGCCAGCAGCCAAGAGGTCAGATCTGAAGCTTTCTTT.

This clone came up once. CDR3 bases: TGTGCCAGCAGTGAAGGGAAGACCGGGGAGCTGTTTTTT. It yields the protein CASSEGKTGELFF. The chain combines TRBV6-1 with TRBJ2-2; D unresolved. Germline CDR1 and CDR2: MNHNS and SASEGT. This CDR3 spans 13 amino acids. V was clipped by 1 base and J by 5 bases, with 5 bases between them.

The rearrangement joins TRBV14 to TRBJ2-7; weak D call: TRBD1 (5 bases). V lost 4 bases to trimming and J lost 3 bases, with 10 bases between them. This CDR3 is built from 13 residues. CDR1 is SGHDN and CDR2 is FVKESK in the germline V gene. The CDR3 sequence is CASSRSQGYEQYF. The CDR3 nucleotides read TGTGCCAGCAGCCGTAGCCAGGGCTACGAGCAGTACTTC. Drawing the rest from reference TRBV14 and TRBJ2-7, the complete variable domain is EAGVTQFPSHSVIEKGQTVTLRCDPISGHDNLYWYRRVMGKEIKFLLHFVKESKQDESGMPNNRFLAERTGGTYSTLKVQPAELEDSGVYFCASSRSQGYEQYFGPGTRLTVT.

The chain has TRBV2 and TRBJ1-1, with D unresolved. Germline V gives CDR1 SNHLY, CDR2 FYNNEI. The CDR3 spans 13 residues. Trimming cost V 5 bases and J 2 bases, with 9 bases left between them. In DNA, the CDR3 is TGTGCCAGCAGTTCAGATCCAAACACTGAAGCTTTCTTT. Translated: CASSSDPNTEAFF.

This clone showed up just a few times. The same CDR3 also results from other DNA sequences found in this sample. The CDR3 DNA reads TGTGCCAGCAGCGTTCAGGGGGTGGGGAACACCATATATTTT. It yields the protein CASSVQGVGNTIYF. The chain is built from TRBV9 and TRBJ1-3; TRBD1 agrees at 7 bases. The CDR3 spans 14 residues. Germline V gives CDR1 SGDLS, CDR2 YYNGEE. Trimming removed 2 bases from V and 7 bases from J; junction bases left unmatched: 6.

The J gene is TRBJ1-3, the V gene TRBV19; 9 bases are shared with TRBD1. Germline V gene sequence: CDR1 LNHDA, CDR2 SQIVND (reference sequence). V shed 8 bases, J shed 0 bases, and the junction held 8 bases outside the gene matches. The CDR3 length is 16 residues. The CDR3 region is CASLDRGNHSGNTIYF. CDR3 bases: TGTGCCAGTTTGGACAGGGGAAATCACTCTGGAAACACCATATATTTT.

CDR3 region: CASSFQGSTEAFF. CDR3 sequence (DNA): TGCGCCAGCAGCTTCCAGGGTAGCACTGAAGCTTTCTTT. The chain carries TRBV4-1 and TRBJ1-1, with D possibly TRBD1 on 5 matching bases. Trimming removed 5 bases at V and 4 bases at J, with 11 bases between. The germline V gene has CDR1 MGHRA and CDR2 YSYEKL. CDR3 length equals 13 residues.

V gene TRBV20-1 combines with J gene TRBJ1-2; TRBD1 might be the D (5 bases). The germline CDR1 and CDR2 sequences are DFQATT and SNEGSKA (reference sequence). The CDR3 runs 11 residues. Deletions cut 3 bases from V and 8 bases from J, with 10 bases between. Written as DNA, the CDR3 is TGCAGTGCTAGGTCCAGGGAAGGCTACACCTTC. Protein sequence: CSARSREGYTF.

On this clone: A read error may account for a junction end that differs from germline. The rearrangement joins TRBV2 to TRBJ2-1; no reliable D call. Looked up from germline, CDR1 is SNHLY and CDR2 is FYNNEI. The CDR3 sequence is 13 residues long. In DNA, the CDR3 is TGTGCCAGCACTGAAGTTCTGGGGAATGAGCAGTTCTTC. Translated: CASTEVLGNEQFF.

This chain uses TRBV11-1 with TRBJ2-1; 8 bases line up with TRBD2. This CDR3 region has 15 residues. The V and J ends lost 3 bases and 6 bases, in that order; junction bases with no gene match: 7. CDR1 is SGHAT and CDR2 is FQDESV in the germline V gene (reference sequence). The CDR3 here is CASSFAGGSTNEQFF. DNA of the CDR3: TGTGCCAGCAGCTTCGCGGGGGGCAGCACCAATGAGCAGTTCTTC.

V is TRBV5-1 and J is TRBJ1-4; a possible D gene is TRBD1 (5 bases). This CDR3 region has 16 residues. Per the germline V gene, CDR1 is SGHRS and CDR2 is YFSETQ. With 1 base removed from V and 5 bases from J, the gap between germline ends came to 15 bases. The CDR3 DNA follows: TGCGCCAGCAGCTTGACGGGGACCGGTGGGAATGAAAAACTGTTTTTT. Its protein product is CASSLTGTGGNEKLFF.

V is TRBV5-4 and J is TRBJ2-1, with 7 bases aligning to TRBD2. The CDR3 extends over 15 amino acids. Germline loops: CDR1 SGHNT, CDR2 YYREEE (reference sequence). Losses at the gene ends were 4 bases for V and 5 bases for J; bases not matched to a gene: 9. CDR3 nucleotide sequence: TGTGCCAGCAGCCTGAGCGGGGTCAGTGACAATGAGCAGTTCTTC. It encodes CASSLSGVSDNEQFF.

The V and J genes are TRBV6-4 and TRBJ2-2; no reliable D call. V lost 7 bases to trimming and J lost 0 bases, with 9 bases between them. This CDR3 comprises 14 residues. CDR1 and CDR2 (germline): MRHNA, SNTAGT. CDR3 region: CASMELANTGELFF. CDR3 nucleotide sequence: TGTGCCAGCATGGAGCTAGCGAACACCGGGGAGCTGTTTTTT.

The rearrangement links TRBV7-3 to TRBJ2-1; 8 bases are a match to TRBD2. Germline V gene data show CDR1 as SGHTA and CDR2 as FQGTGA. V lost 4 bases to trimming and J lost 1 base; unmatched junction nucleotides: 0. CDR3 size: 14 residues. CDR3 coding DNA: TGTGCCAGCAGCTCGGGGGGGTCCTACAATGAGCAGTTCTTC. It encodes CASSSGGSYNEQFF.

The chain uses TRBV7-2 and TRBJ1-1; D is unclear. Germline CDR1 reads SGHTA; CDR2 reads FQGNSA. The CDR3 runs to 13 residues. The germline V and J ends were trimmed by 2 bases and 5 bases, with 9 bases remaining between them. This CDR3 is CASSLYPGTEAFF. The CDR3 DNA reads as TGTGCCAGCAGCTTATATCCAGGTACTGAAGCTTTCTTT.

This chain uses TRBV7-2 with TRBJ2-5, with 9 bases lining up with TRBD1. This CDR3 contains 15 residues. With 0 bases clipped from V and 5 bases from J, the junction kept 4 bases outside the gene matches. In germline, CDR1 is SGHTA, CDR2 FQGNSA. The CDR3 DNA is TGTGCCAGCAGCTTAGCGGGACAGGGAGGGGAGACCCAGTACTTC. Translating it yields CASSLAGQGGETQYF.

This chain links TRBV7-2 with TRBJ2-1, with D unresolved. The V end lost 7 bases, the J end lost 6 bases, and 19 bases lay between the germline ends. In germline, CDR1 is SGHTA, CDR2 FQGNSA. CDR3 length equals 15 residues. In DNA, the CDR3 is TGTGCCAGCAACATTCAAGTCGCAGGTATCAATGAGCAGTTCTTC. It specifies CASNIQVAGINEQFF.

The chain combines TRBV6-4 with TRBJ2-2; the match to TRBD1 covers 9 bases. This CDR3 has 17 amino acids. V trimming: 6 bases; J trimming: 1 base; junction bases outside the gene matches: 9. Germline V gene data show CDR1 as MRHNA and CDR2 as SNTAGT. Here the CDR3 reads CASSPDRGVMNTGELFF. In DNA, the CDR3 is TGTGCCAGCAGCCCGGACAGGGGTGTGATGAACACCGGGGAGCTGTTTTTT.

The CDR3: CASSQSSGPRGEQFF. In nucleotides, the CDR3 is TGCGCCAGCAGCCAATCTAGCGGACCTAGGGGTGAGCAGTTCTTC. The rearrangement links TRBV4-1 to TRBJ2-1; TRBD2 matches 7 bases. From germline, CDR1 is MGHRA and CDR2 YSYEKL. The CDR3 has 15 amino acids. V trimming: 2 bases; J trimming: 9 bases; junction bases outside the gene matches: 10.

The chain is built from TRBV10-1 and TRBJ2-7; D may correspond to TRBD1 or TRBD2 (5 bases each). The length of the CDR3 is 13 residues. With 10 bases removed from V and 5 bases from J, the gap between germline ends came to 18 bases. The germline V gene has CDR1 WNHNN and CDR2 SYGVQD (reference sequence). DNA for the CDR3: TGCGCCACCCCGGGACCCAGTACCCACGAGCAGTACTTC. It specifies CATPGPSTHEQYF.

The chain is built from TRBV5-1 and TRBJ1-1; 7 nucleotides agree with TRBD1. The V and J ends lost 3 bases and 4 bases, in that order; junction bases with no gene match: 3. This CDR3 comprises 13 residues. Germline assignment: CDR1 SGHRS and CDR2 YFSETQ. CDR3: CASSSPGGTEAFF. DNA for the CDR3: TGCGCCAGCAGCTCCCCAGGGGGCACTGAAGCTTTCTTT.

V is TRBV7-3 and J is TRBJ2-2; TRBD2 might be the D (6 bases). Germline-derived CDR1 and CDR2 are SGHTA and FQGTGA. Trimming pared 4 bases from V and 6 bases from J, leaving 9 bases between. This CDR3 has 13 amino acids. In DNA, the CDR3 is TGTGCCAGCAGCTCCTGGGAGGCCGGGGAGCTGTTTTTT. Protein product: CASSSWEAGELFF.